Presented here are 29 T cell receptor beta chains from one specimen sequenced in a study of shared clonotypes between healthy human individuals. Naivety among CD8 cells was defined by CD45RO negativity and positive CCR7 selection, thereby excluding terminally differentiated effector memory CD45RA+ cells. Produced via immunoSEQ multiplex PCR; TCRdb's table is partial and in-frame only. The sample lists some 2.1 million clones; around 93% were seen once. Sequenced material: naive CD8+ T cells from PBMCs. The receptors originated from a man younger than 35 in good health. Some clones in this sample may be carry-over from other donors' samples.

The V gene is TRBV5-6, the J gene TRBJ2-2, with TRBD1 as a possible D gene (6 bases). CDR3 length equals 16 residues. The germline V gene encodes CDR1 SGHDT and CDR2 YYEEEE. Trimming cost V 3 bases and J 0 bases, with 12 bases left between them. The DNA for the CDR3 is TGTGCCAGCAGCTCCGCCGGGACACCGAACACCGGGGAGCTGTTTTTT. It is translated as CASSSAGTPNTGELFF.

As concerns this clone: Other DNA sequences within the sample encode an identical CDR3. The chain couples TRBV28 to TRBJ2-7; D is perhaps TRBD1 (5 bases). CDR1 and CDR2 from the germline V gene are MDHEN and SYDVKM. V lost 2 bases and J 2 bases, leaving 10 bases between the germline ends. The CDR3 is 14 residues long. The DNA of the CDR3 is TGTGCCAGCAGTTTACAGGGCGGAACCTACGAGCAGTACTTC. Protein: CASSLQGGTYEQYF.

The chain has TRBV18 and TRBJ2-7; a possible D gene is TRBD2 (6 bases). Per germline, CDR1 KGHSH and CDR2 LQKENI. Trimming removed 5 bases from V and 2 bases from J, with 10 bases in between. There are 13 residues in the CDR3. Here the CDR3 reads CASSSWRAYEQYF. DNA of the CDR3: TGTGCCAGCTCATCTTGGAGGGCCTACGAGCAGTACTTC.

The chain combines TRBV4-3 with TRBJ2-5, with 12 bases fitting TRBD2. With V trimmed by 4 bases and J by 5 bases, 11 bases remained unmatched. CDR1 is LGHNA and CDR2 is YSLEER in the germline V gene. CDR3 length: 17 amino acids. The CDR3 loop reads CASSRGLAGGPRETQYF. CDR3 bases: TGCGCCAGCAGCCGAGGTCTAGCGGGAGGGCCTCGGGAGACCCAGTACTTC.

This sequence joins TRBV19 and TRBJ2-5; the match to TRBD1 covers 7 bases. Trimming cost V 6 bases and J 2 bases; bases outside gene matches: 9. The CDR3 sequence is 15 residues long. Per the germline V gene, CDR1 is LNHDA and CDR2 is SQIVND (reference sequence). This CDR3 reads CASRNRDSLQETQYF. CDR3 in DNA: TGTGCCAGTAGAAACCGGGACAGCCTACAAGAGACCCAGTACTTC. The entire variable domain, with the rest obtained from reference TRBV19 and TRBJ2-5, is as follows: DGGITQSPKYLFRKEGQNVTLSCEQNLNHDAMYWYRQDPGQGLRLIYYSQIVNDFQKGDIAEGYSVSREKKESFPLTVTSAQKNPTAFYLCASRNRDSLQETQYFGPGTRLLVL.

V is TRBV5-6 and J is TRBJ1-5; D is unclear. CDR3 length equals 14 residues. V gave up 7 bases and J gave up 2 bases, with 13 bases separating them. Germline V CDR1 and CDR2: SGHDT, YYEEEE. The CDR3: CASQRGAGNQPQHF. The DNA for the CDR3 is TGTGCCAGCCAGAGAGGAGCGGGCAATCAGCCCCAGCATTTT.

The chain employs TRBV27 and TRBJ2-1; 11 bases align to TRBD2. V was pared by 3 bases and J by 9 bases, with 4 bases of the junction left unmatched. Germline V CDR1 and CDR2: MNHEY, SMNVEV (reference sequence). The CDR3 loop spans 14 amino acids. CDR3 coding DNA: TGTGCCAGCAGTTTGTTAGCGGGAGGGGTTGAGCAGTTCTTC. As protein: CASSLLAGGVEQFF.

As DNA, the CDR3 is TGTGCCAGCAGCCCTGTATTTGCGTCAACCTACAATGAGCAGTTCTTC. It yields the protein CASSPVFASTYNEQFF. This chain links TRBV7-8 with TRBJ2-1; D is uncertain. Germline assignment: CDR1 SGHVS and CDR2 FQNEAQ. Trimming removed 5 bases at V and 2 bases at J, with 16 bases between. The CDR3 spans 16 residues.

V and J are TRBV9 and TRBJ1-4; 8 nucleotides align to TRBD1. CDR1 and CDR2 from the germline V gene are SGDLS and YYNGEE. This CDR3 is built from 15 residues. J was trimmed by 8 bases and V by 2 bases; bases with no gene match: 8. The CDR3 sequence: CASSVAGTGQEKLFF. CDR3 nucleotides: TGTGCCAGCAGCGTGGCCGGGACAGGACAGGAAAAACTGTTTTTT.

This rearrangement joins TRBV28 to TRBJ1-1; possibly TRBD1 for D (6 bases). CDR1 MDHEN and CDR2 SYDVKM come from the germline V gene. Deletions cut 6 bases from V and 4 bases from J, with 21 bases between. This CDR3 region has 16 residues. The CDR3 loop reads CASRALKTGGGTEAFF. CDR3 DNA: TGTGCCAGCAGGGCCCTTAAGACAGGCGGGGGCACTGAAGCTTTCTTT.

This clone was seen a few times. The chain employs TRBV7-8 and TRBJ2-3; 7 bases are shared with TRBD1. This CDR3 comprises 12 residues. Germline CDR1 and CDR2: SGHVS and FQNEAQ. Trimming removed 4 bases from V and 9 bases from J; junction bases left unmatched: 4. Here the CDR3 DNA reads TGTGCCAGCAGCTCTTTGACAGGGACGCAGTATTTT. Its translation: CASSSLTGTQYF.

The genes are TRBV29-1 and TRBJ2-1; possible D gene TRBD1, 5 bases. Germline V gene lookup returns CDR1 SQVTM and CDR2 ANQGSEA. The CDR3 sequence is 13 residues long. The V end was cut by 4 bases, the J end by 6 bases, with 13 bases between. The CDR3 coding sequence is TGCAGCGTTGCAGGGTACCTGGGCAATGAGCAGTTCTTC. It yields the protein CSVAGYLGNEQFF.

The V call is TRBV6-5, the J call TRBJ2-1; D ambiguous. Germline loops: CDR1 MNHEY, CDR2 SVGAGI. Between the trimmed V and J ends, which lost 6 bases and 4 bases, there was a span of 16 bases. This CDR3 contains 15 residues. CDR3 bases: TGTGCCAGCAGCTTGACATTCCCGTTGTACAATGAGCAGTTCTTC. Translated: CASSLTFPLYNEQFF.

The gene calls are TRBV7-9 and TRBJ2-3; the D gene is possibly TRBD2 (5 bases). The germline V gene encodes CDR1 SEHNR and CDR2 FQNEAQ (reference sequence). The length of the CDR3 is 15 residues. The V end was cut by 5 bases, the J end by 3 bases, with 15 bases between. The CDR3 DNA follows: TGTGCCAGCAGCCGCCCACTAGAAGGGACAGATACGCAGTATTTT. Protein product: CASSRPLEGTDTQYF.

The chain is built from TRBV6-5 and TRBJ2-7; D is possibly TRBD1 or TRBD2 (5 bases each). The CDR3 is 12 amino acids. V was cut by 8 bases and J by 1 base, with 9 bases left in between. CDR1 and CDR2 (germline): MNHEY, SVGAGI. The CDR3, as DNA: TGTGCCAGCTGGGGACGGTCCTACGAGCAGTACTTC. Residues: CASWGRSYEQYF.

The V and J genes are TRBV19 and TRBJ2-3; perhaps TRBD1 as D (6 bases). The CDR3 runs to 13 residues. Looked up from germline, CDR1 is LNHDA and CDR2 is SQIVND (reference sequence). V was cut by 5 bases and J by 5 bases, with 11 bases left in between. DNA of the CDR3: TGTGCCAGTAGTGACTGGGGACAAGATACGCAGTATTTT. This sequence encodes CASSDWGQDTQYF.

Notes on this clone: This CDR3 is also generated by other DNA sequences in the sample. As DNA, the CDR3 is TGTGCCAGCAGCGTAGGGGCGGGAGACGAGCAGTACTTC. As protein: CASSVGAGDEQYF. The V call is TRBV9, the J call TRBJ2-7; 7 bases map to TRBD2. The germline gives CDR1 SGDLS, CDR2 YYNGEE. V dropped 0 bases and J dropped 5; count of bases not matched to a gene: 2. The CDR3 length is 13 residues.

This chain connects TRBV5-4 to TRBJ2-1; no clear D gene. Germline V lookup: CDR1 SGHNT, CDR2 YYREEE (reference sequence). Trimming cost V 6 bases and J 0 bases, with 13 bases left between them. The CDR3 is made up of 15 amino acids. The CDR3 loop is CASTTQFSSYNEQFF. Written as DNA, the CDR3 is TGTGCCAGCACTACGCAGTTTAGCTCCTACAATGAGCAGTTCTTC.

The chain has TRBV27 and TRBJ2-1, with 12 bases matching TRBD2. Germline V gene lookup returns CDR1 MNHEY and CDR2 SMNVEV (reference sequence). Trimming cost V 4 bases and J 8 bases; bases outside gene matches: 6. The CDR3 is made up of 15 amino acids. This CDR3 is CASSWTSGIGDEQFF. The CDR3 DNA reads TGTGCCAGCAGTTGGACTAGCGGGATTGGAGATGAGCAGTTCTTC.

This chain links TRBV9 with TRBJ2-5; D is undetermined. The CDR3 covers 13 residues. CDR1 and CDR2 (germline): SGDLS, YYNGEE. Trimming shortened V by 3 bases and J by 5 bases, and 11 bases separated the two germline ends. In DNA form, the CDR3 reads TGTGCCAGCAGCGGGTCCGGGCGGGAGACCCAGTACTTC. It translates to CASSGSGRETQYF.

The V call is TRBV4-1, the J call TRBJ2-3; D gene ambiguous. The ends were cut back, 4 bases at V and 4 bases at J, with 12 bases in the middle. CDR1 is MGHRA and CDR2 is YSYEKL in the germline V gene. There are 14 residues in the CDR3. In nucleotides, the CDR3 is TGCGCCAGCAGCCCCACTCCACGATCAGATACGCAGTATTTT. This translates into CASSPTPRSDTQYF.

J is TRBJ1-4 and V is TRBV27; D gene ambiguous. Trimming left V 2 bases short and J 3 bases short, with 7 bases between. Germline values: CDR1 MNHEY, CDR2 SMNVEV (reference sequence). This CDR3 spans 14 amino acids. The chain's CDR3 is CASSLNRANEKLFF. CDR3 sequence (DNA): TGTGCCAGCAGTTTAAACAGAGCTAATGAAAAACTGTTTTTT.

The chain uses TRBV4-3 and TRBJ2-3; 7 nucleotides agree with TRBD1. V shed 1 base, J shed 0 bases, and the junction held 4 bases outside the gene matches. Germline CDR1 and CDR2: LGHNA and YSLEER. This CDR3 comprises 16 residues. CDR3 region: CASSQGGQTSTDTQYF. CDR3 in DNA: TGCGCCAGCAGCCAAGGGGGACAGACTAGCACAGATACGCAGTATTTT.

The rearrangement uses TRBV29-1 and TRBJ2-1; D might be TRBD2 (6 bases). There are 16 residues in the CDR3. Trimming stripped 6 bases from V and 5 bases from J, with 23 bases between. Germline-derived CDR1 and CDR2 are SQVTM and ANQGSEA. CDR3: CSVAPPTGREDNEQFF. The CDR3 DNA follows: TGCAGCGTCGCGCCCCCGACTGGGCGGGAAGACAATGAGCAGTTCTTC.

The chain links TRBV7-9 to TRBJ2-1, with 7 bases identical to TRBD2. Germline V gene lookup returns CDR1 SEHNR and CDR2 FQNEAQ (reference sequence). The CDR3 contains 17 residues. V trimming: 1 base; J trimming: 4 bases; junction bases outside the gene matches: 10. The CDR3: CASSLGEGLAEYNEQFF. The CDR3 DNA sequence: TGTGCCAGCAGCTTAGGAGAAGGGCTAGCGGAGTACAATGAGCAGTTCTTC.

The rearrangement links TRBV7-9 to TRBJ2-7; TRBD2 agrees at 11 bases. Germline V lookup: CDR1 SEHNR, CDR2 FQNEAQ (reference sequence). The CDR3 sequence is 15 residues long. V lost 2 bases, J lost 4 bases, and 4 bases stayed unmatched. CDR3: CASSLSSGRAYEQYF. CDR3 nucleotide sequence: TGTGCCAGCAGCTTAAGTAGCGGGAGGGCGTACGAGCAGTACTTC.

The chain is built from TRBV6-5 and TRBJ2-4, with TRBD2 identical over 8 bases. There are 14 residues in the CDR3. The germline V gene encodes CDR1 MNHEY and CDR2 SVGAGI. The trim removed 5 bases at V and 8 bases at J, leaving 8 bases unmatched. CDR3 sequence: CASSAAGGRDIQYF. The CDR3 nucleotides are TGTGCCAGCAGTGCCGCGGGAGGCCGGGACATTCAGTACTTC.

The chain uses TRBV13 and TRBJ1-3, with unresolved D. The CDR3 loop spans 15 amino acids. CDR1 PRHDT and CDR2 FYEKMQ come from the germline V gene (reference sequence). Trimming took off 6 bases at V and 0 bases at J, with 12 bases between the two ends. As DNA, the CDR3 is TGTGCCAGCAGTGAGGCCACCCTCTCTGGAAACACCATATATTTT. The encoded protein is CASSEATLSGNTIYF.

The rearrangement links TRBV28 to TRBJ2-1, with D uncertain. The CDR3 contains 13 residues. The ends were cut back, 6 bases at V and 8 bases at J, with 14 bases in the middle. The germline gives CDR1 MDHEN, CDR2 SYDVKM. The CDR3 bases are TGTGCCAGCAGCCTTGATCCATTTGATGAGCAGTTCTTC. Translation: CASSLDPFDEQFF.